This passage covers 25 T cell receptor beta chains from one sample sequenced in a study of T cells in Graves' hyperthyroidism and ophthalmopathy (dated by TCRdb to between 2017 and 2020). The library was generated by multiplex PCR. Sequencing was performed on an Illumina HiSeq 2000. Amplification of TCR beta CDR3 regions was carried out from RNA transcripts. The TCR CDR3 was subjected to a first round of RT-PCR using the HTBI primer set and the Qiagen OneStep RT-PCR kit. The public reads were run again by TCRdb, first through fastp at Q25 and then through MiXCR, and only productive beta chains were kept. CDR3 protein duplicates are merged, each entry listing the most common genes and DNA. The sample records approximately 410,000 distinct CDR3 sequences, approximately 13% of which are singletons. 5.3% of the sample is held by the ten biggest clonotypes. The source material was blood. These receptor sequences come from a young woman with Graves' hyperthyroidism.

As concerns this clonotype: A much bigger clone sits one base away, suggesting this may be a read error. CDR3 protein: CASSGLARGPRETQYF. DNA of the CDR3: TGTGCCAGCAGTGGACTAGCGAGAGGGCCACGAGAGACCCAGTACTTC. The chain uses TRBV6-4 and TRBJ2-5; TRBD2 matches 8 bases. The germline V gene encodes CDR1 MRHNA and CDR2 SNTAGT. This CDR3 has 16 amino acids. V shed 4 bases and J 4 bases; nucleotides not matched to a gene: 11.

The chain combines TRBV19 with TRBJ2-6, with 7 bases lining up with TRBD1. Germline trimming cut 0 bases from V and 4 bases from J; bases unmatched to any gene: 9. CDR3 length equals 18 residues. Looked up from germline, CDR1 is LNHDA and CDR2 is SQIVND (reference sequence). This CDR3 reads CASSIEPLQGRGANVLTF. The CDR3 coding sequence is TGTGCCAGTAGTATAGAGCCATTACAGGGGAGAGGGGCCAACGTCCTGACTTTC.

This clonotype has a count of ten or more. This chain links TRBV30 with TRBJ2-7, with 7 bases aligning to TRBD1. V shed 2 bases, J shed 2 bases, and the junction held 9 bases outside the gene matches. Germline V gene lookup returns CDR1 GTSNPN and CDR2 SVGIG (reference sequence). The CDR3 has 15 residues. CDR3 coding DNA: TGTGCCTGGAGTTCAGACAGGGAAAGAACCTACGAGCAGTACTTC. This codes for CAWSSDRERTYEQYF.

Remarks on this clonotype: A much more abundant neighbour one base away suggests this may be a read error. This CDR3 reads CASSRKREGQETQYF. The CDR3 DNA follows: TGTGCCAGCAGCCGTAAGCGGGAGGGCCAGGAGACCCAGTACTTC. The genes are TRBV6-1 and TRBJ2-5; 10 positions match TRBD2. Germline V lookup: CDR1 MNHNS, CDR2 SASEGT. CDR3 length equals 15 residues. V gave up 6 bases and J gave up 5 bases; unmatched junction bases: 9.

Many counts were recorded for this clonotype. The genes are TRBV6-1 and TRBJ1-1, with 8 bases matching TRBD1. CDR1 is MNHNS and CDR2 is SASEGT in the germline V gene. The CDR3 runs to 14 residues. The V gene end was trimmed by 6 bases and the J gene end by 9 bases; junction bases not matched to a gene: 12. The chain's CDR3 is CASRRAGQGAKAFF. The CDR3 DNA reads TGTGCCAGCAGAAGGGCCGGACAGGGAGCAAAAGCTTTCTTT.

This clonotype showed up many times. This sequence joins TRBV5-1 and TRBJ2-2; 8 bases are a match to TRBD2. V dropped 3 bases and J dropped 0; count of bases not matched to a gene: 4. The CDR3 covers 16 residues. The germline gives CDR1 SGHRS, CDR2 YFSETQ. The CDR3 spells CASSWGLGPNTGELFF. The CDR3 DNA reads as TGCGCCAGCAGCTGGGGACTAGGTCCGAACACCGGGGAGCTGTTTTTT.

V gene TRBV7-9 combines with J gene TRBJ1-2; no clear D gene. The CDR3 loop spans 13 amino acids. CDR1 SEHNR and CDR2 FQNEAQ come from the germline V gene (reference sequence). Trimming pared 0 bases from V and 6 bases from J, leaving 8 bases between. Here the CDR3 reads CASSLAGSNGYTF. DNA of the CDR3: TGTGCCAGCAGCTTAGCAGGGTCCAATGGCTACACCTTC. Variable domain in full (rest from reference TRBV7-9 and TRBJ1-2): DTGVSQNPRHKITKRGQNVTFRCDPISEHNRLYWYRQTLGQGPEFLTYFQNEAQLEKSRLLSDRFSAERPKGSFSTLEIQRTEQGDSAMYLCASSLAGSNGYTFGSGTRLTVV.

This clonotype was recorded at least ten times. The CDR3 region is CASSPGLDLTYEQYF. CDR3 nucleotides: TGTGCCAGCAGCCCGGGACTCGACCTAACCTACGAGCAGTACTTC. The chain recombines TRBV7-9 with TRBJ2-7, with a weak D call TRBD2 (6 bases). CDR1 and CDR2 from the germline V gene are SEHNR and FQNEAQ (reference sequence). With 5 bases removed from V and 2 bases from J, the gap between germline ends came to 16 bases. This CDR3 region has 15 residues.

This clonotype was seen a handful of times. The chain couples TRBV5-1 to TRBJ2-2; D is unclear. The CDR3 has 13 amino acids. The V gene lost 5 bases and the J gene lost 0 bases, with 5 bases spanning the gap. Germline-derived CDR1 and CDR2 are SGHRS and YFSETQ. The CDR3 region has the DNA TGCGCCAGCAGAGTGGCGAACACCGGGGAGCTGTTTTTT. Its protein product is CASRVANTGELFF.

This clonotype was observed at least ten times. The V gene is TRBV28, the J gene TRBJ2-5, with 8 bases identical to TRBD2. The CDR3 extends over 15 amino acids. The ends lost 4 bases at V and 3 bases at J; junction bases unmatched: 7. CDR1 is MDHEN, CDR2 SYDVKM, per germline. CDR3 sequence (DNA): TGTGCCAGCAGTTCTCCGGGACTAGGGGAAGAGACCCAGTACTTC. Protein sequence: CASSSPGLGEETQYF.

The V call is TRBV5-1, the J call TRBJ2-1; 10 bases line up with TRBD2. Germline CDR1 and CDR2: SGHRS and YFSETQ. Trimming removed 6 bases from V and 4 bases from J; junction bases left unmatched: 16. CDR3 length: 18 amino acids. CDR3: CASNGKVAGGLNYNEQFF. DNA for the CDR3: TGCGCCAGCAACGGGAAGGTAGCGGGAGGCCTTAATTACAATGAGCAGTTCTTC.

A single count supports this clonotype. The chain combines TRBV4-2 with TRBJ2-2; 7 nucleotides match TRBD2. This CDR3 spans 16 amino acids. Unmatched junction bases numbered 5, after V lost 0 bases and J lost 4 bases. Germline V gene sequence: CDR1 LGHNA, CDR2 YNFKEQ. The CDR3 DNA is TGTGCCAGCAGCCAAGACCCTAGCGGTGGCACCGGGGAGCTGTTTTTT. It yields the protein CASSQDPSGGTGELFF.

This clonotype appeared many times. This rearrangement joins TRBV27 to TRBJ2-7, with 9 nucleotides matching TRBD2. V dropped 8 bases and J dropped 3; count of bases not matched to a gene: 8. Germline-derived CDR1 and CDR2 are MNHEY and SMNVEV (reference sequence). CDR3 size: 14 residues. Here the CDR3 DNA reads TGTGCCAGCTCCCCCGGCGGGAGGGGCTACGAGCAGTACTTC. Its protein product is CASSPGGRGYEQYF.

This clonotype was picked up one time. This chain links TRBV4-3 with TRBJ2-2, with TRBD1 identical over 7 bases. Germline CDR1 LGHNA, CDR2 YSLEER. The CDR3 is made up of 16 amino acids. V trimming: 4 bases; J trimming: 5 bases; junction bases outside the gene matches: 10. The chain's CDR3 is CASSLFRQGWTGELFF. The CDR3 DNA is TGCGCCAGCAGCCTGTTCCGACAGGGATGGACCGGGGAGCTGTTTTTT.

This clonotype was observed many times. The chain links TRBV28 to TRBJ2-7; no definite D call. V lost 1 base to trimming and J lost 2 bases, with 12 bases between them. CDR3 length equals 15 residues. CDR1 and CDR2 from the germline V gene are MDHEN and SYDVKM. The CDR3: CASSLSLPNPYEQYF. As DNA, the CDR3 is TGTGCCAGCAGTTTATCTCTACCTAATCCCTACGAGCAGTACTTC.

The chain links TRBV6-1 to TRBJ2-2; D not certain. The V gene's germline CDR1 is MNHNS and CDR2 SASEGT. The CDR3 extends over 12 amino acids. V lost 5 bases and J 5 bases, leaving 6 bases between the germline ends. CDR3 DNA: TGTGCCAGCAGTACATGGACCGGGGAGCTGTTTTTT. The encoded protein is CASSTWTGELFF.

The chain carries TRBV7-2 and TRBJ2-5; TRBD2 is a possible D gene (7 bases). Germline lookup yields CDR1 SGHTA and CDR2 FQGNSA. The CDR3 has 17 amino acids. V dropped 1 base and J dropped 6 bases, with 21 bases sitting between them. Here the CDR3 reads CASSLVGEGGPQKTQYF. The CDR3 nucleotides read TGTGCCAGCAGCTTAGTCGGGGAGGGGGGGCCCCAGAAGACCCAGTACTTC.

The V call is TRBV5-1, the J call TRBJ1-1; possibly TRBD1 for D (6 bases). Germline V gene sequence: CDR1 SGHRS, CDR2 YFSETQ. The CDR3 covers 15 residues. V lost 4 bases and J lost 5, with 18 bases in between. The CDR3 DNA reads as TGCGCCAGCAGCGCCGTCCAGGGGAAGGGTACTGAAGCTTTCTTT. Residues: CASSAVQGKGTEAFF.

This clonotype was found many times. This chain uses TRBV5-1 with TRBJ2-7; 8 positions agree with TRBD1. Germline V gene data show CDR1 as SGHRS and CDR2 as YFSETQ. V was pared by 3 bases and J by 0 bases, with 8 bases of the junction left unmatched. The CDR3 length is 16 residues. This CDR3 reads CASSSGTGLLSYEQYF. The CDR3 DNA is TGCGCCAGCAGCTCGGGGACAGGTTTGCTCTCCTACGAGCAGTACTTC.

The rearrangement joins TRBV28 to TRBJ2-1; D is perhaps TRBD2 (5 bases). In germline, CDR1 is MDHEN, CDR2 SYDVKM. CDR3 length: 15 residues. V was cut by 10 bases and J by 6 bases, with 22 bases left in between. As DNA, the CDR3 is TGTGCCACTAAACCAAACCGGGGTCAATTCAATGAGCAGTTCTTC. Residues: CATKPNRGQFNEQFF.

Turning to this clonotype: An end of the junction differs from the germline gene, which may be a read error. The chain combines TRBV25-1 with TRBJ2-3, with D uncertain. The V gene's germline CDR1 is MGHDK and CDR2 SYGVNS. This CDR3 contains 13 residues. The CDR3 DNA follows: TGTGCCAGCAGGCTCGGAGAAACAGATACGCGGTATTTT. This translates into CASRLGETDTRYF. The whole variable domain, filled in from reference TRBV25-1 and TRBJ2-3, reads EADIYQTPRYLVIGTGKKITLECSQTMGHDKMYWYQQDPGMELHLIHYSYGVNSTEKGDLSSESTVSRIRTEHFPLTLESARPSHTSQYLCASRLGETDTRYFGPGTRLTVL.

The V call is TRBV6-5, the J call TRBJ2-7; 9 nucleotides agree with TRBD1. V lost 0 bases and J lost 4; bases outside the gene matches: 7. From germline, CDR1 is MNHEY and CDR2 SVGAGI. The CDR3 consists of 16 residues. For the CDR3, the DNA is TGTGCCAGCAGTTACTCACCCGGGACAGGGTCATACGAGCAGTACTTC. Translation gives CASSYSPGTGSYEQYF.

This clonotype has a count of ten or more. CDR3 DNA sequence: TGCGCCAGCAGCTTGGGCGGGGACATGAGCGAGCAGTACTTC. It specifies CASSLGGDMSEQYF. J is TRBJ2-7 and V is TRBV5-1; possibly TRBD1 or TRBD2 for D (6 bases each). Germline values: CDR1 SGHRS, CDR2 YFSETQ. CDR3 length: 14 residues. Trimming stripped 0 bases from V and 6 bases from J, with 13 bases between.

Of note for this clonotype: One end of the junction is discordant with germline, which a read error may explain. The chain combines TRBV15 with TRBJ2-7, with 7 bases matching TRBD1. Germline CDR1 LNHNV, CDR2 YYDKDF (reference sequence). CDR3 size: 16 residues. The CDR3: CATSRDLGTVTYEQCF. The CDR3 DNA reads TGTGCCACCAGCAGAGATTTGGGGACAGTTACCTACGAGCAGTGCTTC.

CDR3 nucleotide sequence: TGCACAGCACAGCGGGAGGTCGGAGATACGCAGTATTTT. Protein sequence: CTAQREVGDTQYF. The V gene is TRBV20-1, the J gene TRBJ2-3; 9 positions agree with TRBD2. The germline CDR1 and CDR2 sequences are DFQATT and SNEGSKA (reference sequence). There are 13 residues in the CDR3.